The entry that follows covers one T cell receptor (beta chain) sequence. Its antigen is unidentified. The sample belongs to a study of T cell responses to AZD1222 COVID-19 vaccine. Whole-study findings and limits: There were mostly white British donors and more females than males, and clonal diversity was possibly underestimated.

Libraries were prepared by immunoSEQ multiplex PCR; TCRdb keeps only in-frame clonotypes and omits some of them. This table holds roughly 99,000 clones, about nine tenths found once. Germline loops: CDR1 MNHNY, CDR2 SVGAGI (reference sequence). This CDR3 comprises 15 residues. With V trimmed by 6 bases and J by 6 bases, 7 bases remained unmatched. The sequence was obtained from an adult in good health. This chain joins TRBV6-6 and TRBJ1-6, with 8 bases fitting TRBD1. The material sequenced was peripheral blood, taken on day 0 of AZD1222 vaccination. The CDR3 region is CASRLDRGLNSPLHF. The CDR3 DNA follows: TGTGCCAGCAGGCTCGACAGGGGACTTAATTCACCCCTCCACTTT.